This T cell receptor beta chain was profiled in a study of beta chain features in type 1 diabetes. Whole-study findings and limits: Diminished insertions and augmented deletions at VDJ junctions characterized type 1 diabetes patients.

Germline lookup yields CDR1 SGHTA and CDR2 FQGNSA. V dropped 5 bases and J dropped 4 bases, with 7 bases sitting between them. The CDR3 contains 12 residues. Concerning this clone itself: What it binds is not known.

One heparinised blood draw averaging about 116 mL was given by each donor. Since all of the isolated RNA was reverse transcribed, expressed TCRB transcripts were what got sequenced. Here immunoSEQ multiplex PCR was the method, and the copy in TCRdb shows in-frame clones only, minus some. Of about 410,000 clones in the sample, about 15% were seen once. The clonotype comes from a man aged 25-45 years in good health. The genes are TRBV7-2 and TRBJ2-3; D gene unclear. The specimen sequenced was naive CD4+ T cells from blood. CDR3 DNA sequence: TGTGCCAGCAGCATGAAGGCAGATACGCAGTATTTT. Its protein is CASSMKADTQYF.